The sequence of this TCR beta chain was determined in a study of cytomegalovirus exposure and HLA in healthy donors. V gave up 4 bases and J gave up 6 bases; unmatched junction bases: 6. The CDR3 runs 14 residues. CDR1 and CDR2 (germline): SGHRS, YFSETQ. The PCR had 60 Vbeta and 13 Jbeta primers. Assay used: immunoSEQ multiplex PCR; TCRdb lists only in-frame clones, some missing. The table records more than 130,000 clones, around three quarters of them present only once. The genes are TRBV5-1 and TRBJ1-2; 10 bases map to TRBD1. This TCR was recovered from a middle-aged man in good health and CMV-seropositive. The sequencing sample was made of PBMCs. In DNA, the CDR3 is TGCGCCAGCAGCGCCGGACAGGGGGTCGATGGCTACACCTTC. Translating gives CASSAGQGVDGYTF.